These T cell receptor beta chains were read from a single sample in a study of OX40 agonist ivuxolimab in advanced cancers. Clones were read by immunoSEQ multiplex PCR, and TCRdb kept only the in-frame ones, dropping some. The table lists around 50,000 clones, over 75% of them singletons. This material consisted of CD4+ or CD8+ T cells sorted from blood, taken in a trial of the OX40 agonist ivuxolimab. The source is an adult with an advanced solid tumor such as melanoma, head and neck, liver or kidney cancer. CDR3s include the opening cysteine and the closing phenylalanine or tryptophan. The order of the fields is D gene, clone size, CDR3 length, V gene, J gene, CDR3 protein, CDR3 DNA. A D gene is named only where the DNA matches it firmly. Part of the rows lack a size; the others show once, few, many or a class for expanded clones.

>-|-|13|TRBV19|TRBJ2-4
CASSIQGRGIQYF
TGTGCCAGTAGTATCCAGGGGAGGGGCATTCAGTACTTC
>-|once|14|TRBV9|TRBJ2-3
CASSVAGSTDTQYF
TGTGCCAGCAGCGTAGCGGGGAGCACAGATACGCAGTATTTT
>-|once|15|TRBV28|TRBJ2-7
CASSFGGVGLYEQYF
TGTGCCAGCAGTTTTGGCGGGGTGGGCCTCTACGAGCAGTACTTC
>-|once|14|TRBV5-4|TRBJ2-7
CASSLEASSYEQYF
TGTGCCAGCAGCTTGGAAGCCAGTTCCTACGAGCAGTACTTC
>-|few|13|TRBV28|TRBJ1-1
CASSLRTPREAFF
TGTGCCAGCAGTTTAAGGACACCAAGAGAAGCTTTCTTT
>TRBD1|-|14|TRBV10-3|TRBJ2-7
CAIKPGQGLYEQYF
TGTGCCATCAAACCGGGACAGGGGCTGTACGAGCAGTACTTC
>TRBD2|once|15|TRBV2|TRBJ2-1
CASRGRLAGGREQFF
TGTGCCAGCAGGGGGAGGCTAGCGGGAGGTCGGGAGCAGTTCTTC
>TRBD2|-|13|TRBV11-2|TRBJ2-7
CASGRSGSREQYF
TGTGCCAGCGGACGTAGCGGGAGTCGCGAGCAGTACTTC
>-|once|13|TRBV5-1|TRBJ1-1
CASSSVGNTEAFF
TGCGCCAGCAGCTCCGTTGGGAACACTGAAGCTTTCTTT
>-|-|14|TRBV5-4|TRBJ2-5
CASSTAFTEETQYF
TGTGCCAGCAGCACTGCCTTCACAGAAGAGACCCAGTACTTC
>TRBD2|-|18|TRBV11-2|TRBJ2-5
CASTWSGTSGGDQETQYF
TGTGCCAGCACCTGGTCCGGGACTAGCGGGGGAGACCAAGAGACCCAGTACTTC
>TRBD1|-|16|TRBV4-2|TRBJ2-7
CASSQGGTGGQYEQYF
TGTGCCAGCAGCCAAGGAGGGACAGGGGGCCAATACGAGCAGTACTTC
>-|-|14|TRBV15|TRBJ1-5
CATSAMGGWQPQHF
TGTGCCACCAGCGCGATGGGGGGGTGGCAGCCCCAGCATTTT
>TRBD1|-|14|TRBV27|TRBJ2-1
CASSQGQPYNEQFF
TGTGCCAGCAGTCAGGGACAGCCGTACAATGAGCAGTTCTTC
>TRBD1|-|15|TRBV6-1|TRBJ1-5
CASSTGTGAITPQHF
TGTGCCAGCAGTACCGGGACAGGGGCGATCACGCCCCAGCATTTT
>-|-|13|TRBV15|TRBJ1-4
CATSGASNEKLFF
TGTGCCACCAGCGGGGCATCTAATGAAAAACTGTTTTTT
>-|once|13|TRBV5-1|TRBJ1-1
CASSPWTDTEAFF
TGCGCCAGCAGCCCGTGGACGGACACTGAAGCTTTCTTT
>-|-|13|TRBV6-1|TRBJ1-5
CASSEAGNQPQHF
TGTGCCAGCAGTGAAGCTGGCAATCAGCCCCAGCATTTT
>-|once|16|TRBV11-2|TRBJ1-3
CASSYTAGTVGNTIYF
TGTGCCAGCAGCTATACAGCCGGGACGGTCGGAAACACCATATATTTT
>-|once|16|TRBV6-5|TRBJ1-4
CASSYSLDSTNEKLFF
TGTGCCAGCAGTTACTCGCTGGACAGTACAAATGAAAAACTGTTTTTT
>TRBD1|-|14|TRBV28|TRBJ2-7
CASSRPDRGGEQYF
TGTGCCAGCAGTAGACCGGACAGGGGTGGGGAGCAGTACTTC
>-|-|16|TRBV19|TRBJ2-1
CASSIGSGVTYNEQFF
TGTGCCAGTAGTATCGGGTCAGGGGTAACCTACAATGAGCAGTTCTTC